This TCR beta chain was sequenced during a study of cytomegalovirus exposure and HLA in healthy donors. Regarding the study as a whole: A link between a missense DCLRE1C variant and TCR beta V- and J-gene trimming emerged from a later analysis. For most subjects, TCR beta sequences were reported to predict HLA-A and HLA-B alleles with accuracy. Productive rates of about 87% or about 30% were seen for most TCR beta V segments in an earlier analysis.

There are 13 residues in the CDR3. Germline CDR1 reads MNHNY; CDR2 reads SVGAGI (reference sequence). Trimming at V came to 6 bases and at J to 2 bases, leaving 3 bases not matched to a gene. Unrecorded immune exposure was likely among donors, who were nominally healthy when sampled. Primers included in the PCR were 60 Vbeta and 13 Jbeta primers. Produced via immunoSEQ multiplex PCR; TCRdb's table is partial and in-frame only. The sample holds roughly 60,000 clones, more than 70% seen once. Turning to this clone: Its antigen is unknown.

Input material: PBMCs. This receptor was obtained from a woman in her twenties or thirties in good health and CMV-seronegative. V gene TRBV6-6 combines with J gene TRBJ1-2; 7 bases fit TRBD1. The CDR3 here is CASSPGQNYGYTF. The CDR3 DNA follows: TGTGCCAGCAGCCCGGGACAGAACTATGGCTACACCTTC.